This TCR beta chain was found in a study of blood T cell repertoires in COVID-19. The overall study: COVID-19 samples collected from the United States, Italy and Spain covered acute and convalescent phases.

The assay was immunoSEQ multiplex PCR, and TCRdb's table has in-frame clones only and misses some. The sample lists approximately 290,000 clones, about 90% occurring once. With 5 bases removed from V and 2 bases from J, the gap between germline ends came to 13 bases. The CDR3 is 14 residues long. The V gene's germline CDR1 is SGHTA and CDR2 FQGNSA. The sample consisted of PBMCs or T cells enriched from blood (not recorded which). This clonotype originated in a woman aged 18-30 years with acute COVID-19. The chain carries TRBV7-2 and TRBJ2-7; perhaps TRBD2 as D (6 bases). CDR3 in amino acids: CASSRRDSAYEQYF. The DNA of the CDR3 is TGTGCCAGCAGCCGCCGGGACTCCGCCTACGAGCAGTACTTC.